A selection of T cell receptor beta chains follows, all from one sample in a study of T cell changes during pregnancy in multiple sclerosis. The protocol was immunoSEQ multiplex PCR, while the TCRdb copy is restricted to in-frame clones and leaves out a portion. In the table there are almost 50,000 clones, approximately 93% of which are singletons. Source: CD4+ T cells from peripheral blood mononuclear cells, taken in the third trimester of pregnancy. The source is a female donor with multiple sclerosis, enrolled in a pregnancy study. Both conserved end residues are part of each CDR3. The order of the fields is clone size, D gene, J gene, V gene, CDR3 DNA, CDR3 protein. D genes are given only for firm matches. Clone size is shown for a subset of rows, as once, few, many or a class of expanded clone.

NA NA TRBJ2-5 TRBV10-3 TGTGCCATCAGTGACCCCCGGGTGGGGGGTGAGACCCAGTACTTC CAISDPRVGGETQYF
NA NA TRBJ2-2 TRBV28 TGTGCCAGCAATTCATGGCCAGGTGGGACCGGGGAGCTGTTTTTT CASNSWPGGTGELFF
NA NA TRBJ2-1 TRBV7-9 TGTGCCAGCAGCTTAGGGCGGTATAATGAGCAGTTCTTC CASSLGRYNEQFF
NA TRBD1 TRBJ2-1 TRBV29-1 TGCAGCGTTGAAGGGACCCGGGACAGGGATGAGCAGTTCTTC CSVEGTRDRDEQFF
NA TRBD2 TRBJ2-7 TRBV5-6 TGTGCCAGCAGCCCGGGACTAGCGGGGGCCTACGAGCAGTACTTC CASSPGLAGAYEQYF
NA NA TRBJ1-1 TRBV28 TGTGCCAGCAGTTTATTATCTGCGGGGCCCTCTGGGGTGGGCGGGGGGCGGCCTGAAGCTTTCTTT CASSLLSAGPSGVGGGRPEAFF
NA TRBD1 TRBJ2-7 TRBV29-1 TGCAGCGTTGAACGACAGGGAATCTACGAGCAGTACTTC CSVERQGIYEQYF
NA TRBD1 TRBJ2-6 TRBV18 TGTGCCAGCTCACGCGGACAGGGGAGCTCTGGGGCCAACGTCCTGACTTTC CASSRGQGSSGANVLTF
NA NA TRBJ1-2 TRBV2 TGTGCCAGCAGTCCGCCGGTAAACTATGGCTACACCTTC CASSPPVNYGYTF
NA NA TRBJ1-2 TRBV6-5 TGTGCCAGCAGTTGGGACTCGGGGGGATATGGCTACACCTTC CASSWDSGGYGYTF
once TRBD1 TRBJ1-3 TRBV9 TGTGCCAGCGCGGGACAGGTCTCTGGAAACACCATATATTTT CASAGQVSGNTIYF
NA TRBD1 TRBJ1-3 TRBV7-2 TGTGCCAGCAGCTTGACAGGGGTTGGAAACACCATATATTTT CASSLTGVGNTIYF
NA TRBD2 TRBJ2-7 TRBV5-4 TGTGCCAGCAGCCTGGGGCGGGGGAGGGCCTCCTACGAGCAGTACTTC CASSLGRGRASYEQYF
NA NA TRBJ1-4 TRBV30 TGTGCCTGGAGTGGGACAGATACTAATGAAAAACTGTTTTTT CAWSGTDTNEKLFF
NA TRBD2 TRBJ2-1 TRBV10-1 TGCGCCAGCAGTCCGAGTTGTTGTGATAGCGGGAGCTCGGGTGAGCAGTTCTTC CASSPSCCDSGSSGEQFF
NA TRBD2 TRBJ2-1 TRBV6-4 TGTGCCAGCAGTGAAACTAGCGGGTTGGGCAATGAGCAGTTCTTC CASSETSGLGNEQFF
NA NA TRBJ2-6 TRBV5-6 TGTGCCAGCAGCTTGGGCGGGCCCTCTGGGGCCAACGTCCTGACTTTC CASSLGGPSGANVLTF
NA NA TRBJ2-6 TRBV5-1 TGCGCCAGCAGCCCGGGACGGGGGATACCTGGGGCCAACGTCCTGACTTTC CASSPGRGIPGANVLTF
NA NA TRBJ1-1 TRBV7-6 TGTGCCAGCAGCTTAGGTCAGGGTTCGGCTGAAGCTTTCTTT CASSLGQGSAEAFF
NA TRBD1 TRBJ1-2 TRBV6-6 TGTGCCAGCAGTGCCGACAGGGGTTGGGATGGCTACACCTTC CASSADRGWDGYTF
NA TRBD1 TRBJ1-2 TRBV7-6 TGTGCCAGCAGCTCCCAGACAGGGGCGATTTATGGCTACACCTTC CASSSQTGAIYGYTF
NA TRBD2 TRBJ2-7 TRBV7-9 TGTGCCAGCAGCCCAATGAGCGGGGGTAGCTCCTACGAGCAGTACTTC CASSPMSGGSSYEQYF
NA NA TRBJ2-3 TRBV19 TGTGCCAGTAGTATTCTATCAGGGGATCTCGATACGCAGTATTTT CASSILSGDLDTQYF
NA NA TRBJ1-1 TRBV18 TGTGCCAGCTCACCCCAAACAGGGAACACTGAAGCTTTCTTT CASSPQTGNTEAFF
NA TRBD2 TRBJ2-2 TRBV6-1 TGTGCCAGCAGTGAACTAGCGGGAGGTTACGGGGAGCTGTTTTTT CASSELAGGYGELFF
once TRBD1 TRBJ1-5 TRBV18 TGTGCCAGCTCACCTCAATCCTCCGGTGGGACAGTCCGCAATCAGCCCCAGCATTTT CASSPQSSGGTVRNQPQHF
once NA TRBJ2-1 TRBV19 TGTGCCAGTAGTATAAGGGGGGGGACTCCGTACAATGAGCAGTTCTTC CASSIRGGTPYNEQFF
NA TRBD1 TRBJ2-7 TRBV4-1 TGCGCCAGCAGCCAATATTTCCGGGACAGGGGGCCTTTTGGCTCCTACGAGCAGTACTTC CASSQYFRDRGPFGSYEQYF
NA NA TRBJ1-3 TRBV10-3 TGTGCCATCAAAGGGGCAGCCTCTGGAAACACCATATATTTT CAIKGAASGNTIYF
NA NA TRBJ1-1 TRBV11-2 TGTGCCAGCAGCTCGGGCCGGAGGACTGAAGCTTTCTTT CASSSGRRTEAFF
NA TRBD2 TRBJ2-3 TRBV30 TGTGCCTGGAGATTAGCGGGAAGCACAGATACGCAGTATTTT CAWRLAGSTDTQYF
NA TRBD1 TRBJ1-5 TRBV7-2 TGTGCCAGCAGCCCCAGTACCGGACAGGGGGCCCAGCATTTT CASSPSTGQGAQHF
NA NA TRBJ1-3 TRBV19 TGTGCCAGTAGTTTGGACGCAGGGGGAAACACCATATATTTT CASSLDAGGNTIYF
NA NA TRBJ2-7 TRBV10-2 TGCGCCAGCAGTGGAGTCTACGAGCAGTACTTC CASSGVYEQYF
NA TRBD1 TRBJ2-2 TRBV9 TGTGCCAGCAGCGTTGACAGGGGGTTAGCCGGGGAGCTGTTTTTT CASSVDRGLAGELFF
few NA TRBJ1-3 TRBV9 TGTGCCAGCAGCCCCCGTCCTGGGGGGATTGGAAACACCATATATTTT CASSPRPGGIGNTIYF
once NA TRBJ2-7 TRBV4-1 TGCGCCAGCAGCCAAGGGATAACAGATATCTACGAGCAGTACTTC CASSQGITDIYEQYF
once NA TRBJ2-6 TRBV2 TGTGCCAGCATCCGGGACTCTGGGGCCAACGTCCTGACTTTC CASIRDSGANVLTF
NA NA TRBJ1-6 TRBV7-3 TGTGCCAGCAGCTTAAGGGGAGATTCACCCCTCCACTTT CASSLRGDSPLHF
NA NA TRBJ2-7 TRBV6-6 TGTGCCAGCAGTTCCCAGGGTGGCCAATACGAGCAGTACTTC CASSSQGGQYEQYF
NA NA TRBJ2-1 TRBV12-5 TGTGCTAGTGGTCCCGGTATAGAGCAGTTCTTC CASGPGIEQFF
NA TRBD1 TRBJ2-7 TRBV18 TGTGCCAGCTCACCGCGGACAGGGGGCTACTACGAGCAGTACTTC CASSPRTGGYYEQYF
NA TRBD1 TRBJ1-6 TRBV19 TGTGCCAGTAGTTCCGGGACAGGGGTTTCACCCCTCCACTTT CASSSGTGVSPLHF
NA NA TRBJ2-5 TRBV21-1 TGTGCCAGCAGCAAAGTAAACAGGGGAGAGACCCAGTACTTC CASSKVNRGETQYF
NA NA TRBJ2-5 TRBV11-1 TGTGCCAGCAGCGAACGGGATGCAGGCCAAGAGACCCAGTACTTC CASSERDAGQETQYF
NA NA TRBJ1-2 TRBV25-1 TGTGCCAGCAGTCCTGGGGCGTATGGCTACACCTTC CASSPGAYGYTF
NA TRBD1 TRBJ2-7 TRBV6-5 TGTGCCAGCAGTTACGTCAGGGGGAGATACGAGCAGTACTTC CASSYVRGRYEQYF
NA NA TRBJ2-2 TRBV7-9 TGTGCCAGCAGCTCCACAGGGTCCGGGGAGCTGTTTTTT CASSSTGSGELFF
NA TRBD1 TRBJ1-5 TRBV4-2 TGTGCCAGCAGCCCTCAACCTCGAACAGGGGGCAATCAGCCCCAGCATTTT CASSPQPRTGGNQPQHF
NA NA TRBJ1-6 TRBV2 TGTGCCACCCGGGTCGTGGATAACTCACCCCTCCACTTT CATRVVDNSPLHF
NA TRBD1 TRBJ1-1 TRBV27 TGTGCCAGCCTTAGGACAGGAATAATGAACACTGAAGCTTTCTTT CASLRTGIMNTEAFF
NA NA TRBJ1-1 TRBV5-4 TGTGCCAGCCAGACTCAAGGGGGTAACACTGAAGCTTTCTTT CASQTQGGNTEAFF
NA NA TRBJ2-7 TRBV18 TGTGCCAGCTCACCAACCGGGGTAGTCTACGAGCAGTACTTC CASSPTGVVYEQYF
NA NA TRBJ2-2 TRBV25-1 TGTGCCAGCAGTGACTCAGGGGTTAGGGACACCGGGGAGCTGTTTTTT CASSDSGVRDTGELFF
NA TRBD2 TRBJ2-5 TRBV9 TGTGCCAGCAGCGTTGTAGCGGGGGGGCCTGAGACCCAGTACTTC CASSVVAGGPETQYF